This T cell receptor beta chain was retrieved from a study of PD-1 blockade in classical Hodgkin lymphoma. Study details: Every 2 weeks, patients got 3 mg/kg intravenous nivolumab. Whole-study findings and limits: The authors have not defined what causes the repertoire differences, possibly disease activity or prior therapy.

With respect to this clone: Its antigen is still unknown.

Profiled with immunoSEQ multiplex PCR; TCRdb holds only in-frame clones, not every one. This sample has around 25,000 clones, with about 80% found just once. Time point specified: cycle 4 day 1 (C4D1), after around six weeks of nivolumab. Each patient experienced a relapse that followed autologous stem cell transplantation, and brentuximab vedotin exposure varied. The receptor was derived from a human donor with classical Hodgkin lymphoma. The specimen was peripheral blood mononuclear cells (PBMCs), collected before the fourth cycle of nivolumab.

CDR3 DNA sequence: TGTGCCAGCAGCTTAGTCCGGACAGGGGGCACCTTAGGCAATCAGCCCCAGCATTTT. Protein: CASSLVRTGGTLGNQPQHF. The V call is TRBV7-2, the J call TRBJ1-5; 11 nucleotides line up with TRBD1. This CDR3 region has 19 residues. Germline V CDR1 and CDR2: SGHTA, FQGNSA. With 1 base clipped from V and 2 bases from J, the junction kept 10 bases outside the gene matches.